This T cell receptor (beta chain) derives from a study of T cells after yellow fever vaccination. Overall study: Fractions containing few cells were prepared with SMART-Seq v4 Ultra Low Input.

The table lists this clonotype with a few counts. Antigen: not known. Whole-study results and caveats: The CD4 and CD8 compartments had a small share of their clonotypes in common. Abundant clonotypes from the bulk population could get into FACS-sorted repertoires as contaminants.

In germline, CDR1 is DFQATT, CDR2 SNEGSKA (reference sequence). The V segment lost 6 bases and the J segment 8 bases; nucleotides outside the gene matches: 11. This CDR3 is built from 14 residues. UMIs were added to TCR cDNA along with a universal primer site when it was made by 5'RACE template switching. TCRdb processed the 5' RACE reads anew with MiXCR; each CDR3 protein has one entry. The sample lists 240,000 or so distinct CDR3 sequences; 6% to 7.5% were seen once. The chain recombines TRBV20-1 with TRBJ2-1; 9 nucleotides line up with TRBD2. The sequencing used CD4+ T cells sorted from PBMCs, collected 15 days after the yellow fever booster vaccination. This TCR was sampled from a man aged 25-45 years who received the YFV17D yellow fever vaccine. CDR3 bases: TGCAGTGCAAGGGGACTAGCCTTCCGGGATGAGCAGTTCTTC. This gives the protein CSARGLAFRDEQFF.